Below, 31 T cell receptor beta chains from the same sample are listed, as sequenced in a study of monozygotic twins with inflammatory bowel disease. TCRdb reprocessed the 5' RACE reads and stores each CDR3 protein as one record, lacking DNA. This repertoire comprises around 400,000 distinct CDR3 sequences; its ten largest clones make up around 2.5%. The sequencing sample was made of blood. All receptors derive from a human donor with ulcerative colitis or Crohn's disease, or a healthy co-twin of an affected twin (not recorded which).

The V and J genes are TRBV27 and TRBJ2-1. Per the germline V gene, CDR1 is MNHEY and CDR2 is SMNVEV (reference sequence). This CDR3 contains 12 residues. The CDR3 loop reads CASMGSYNEQFF.

The genes are TRBV20-1 and TRBJ2-1; checking the TCRdb D call of TRBD2 is not possible without DNA. Germline CDR1 is DFQATT and CDR2 is SNEGSKA (reference sequence). This CDR3 is 14 amino acids long. The CDR3 region is CSAPLAGTHNEQFF.

V and J are TRBV7-2 and TRBJ2-7; TCRdb selects TRBD2, and the lack of DNA leaves this call unchecked. The CDR3 runs 15 residues. Germline CDR1 SGHTA, CDR2 FQGNSA. The CDR3 loop reads CASSHRVGAGYEQYF.

The chain carries TRBV5-1 and TRBJ2-1; TCRdb reports TRBD2, a call that lacks DNA to check it against. CDR1 is SGHRS, CDR2 YFSETQ, per germline. The CDR3 spans 16 residues. The chain's CDR3 is CASRGRLEGSYNEQFF.

This sequence joins TRBV25-1 and TRBJ2-5. Germline V CDR1 and CDR2: MGHDK, SYGVNS. The CDR3 length is 14 residues. CDR3 loop: CASSDQDRRETQYF.

The chain combines TRBV12-3 or TRBV12-4 with TRBJ1-4; the D call of TRBD1 rests on TCRdb alone, since no DNA is present to check it. CDR3 length: 14 amino acids. The CDR3 reads CASRGDRPNEKLFF.

The chain recombines TRBV5-5 with TRBJ1-1. Looked up from germline, CDR1 is SGHKS and CDR2 is YYEKEE (reference sequence). The CDR3 is made up of 15 amino acids. The CDR3: CASRNGRVQNTEAFF.

The chain recombines TRBV12-3 or TRBV12-4 with TRBJ1-5; TCRdb designates TRBD1, a call that cannot be tested without DNA. The CDR3 loop spans 13 amino acids. The CDR3 sequence: CASSLQGSQPQHF.

The rearrangement joins TRBV18 to TRBJ2-5; TCRdb proposes TRBD1, but this gene call is untestable without DNA. The germline V gene has CDR1 KGHSH and CDR2 LQKENI. The CDR3 is made up of 16 amino acids. This CDR3 is CASSPDTQGFRGTQYF.

The chain employs TRBV10-3 and TRBJ2-2; TCRdb designates TRBD1, a call that cannot be tested without DNA. The CDR3 is 14 residues long. Germline CDR1 reads ENHRY; CDR2 reads SYGVKD. This chain's CDR3 is CAIRQGINTGELFF.

The chain uses TRBV7-9 and TRBJ2-1; TCRdb's D call of TRBD1 is untestable without DNA. Germline CDR1 reads SEHNR; CDR2 reads FQNEAQ (reference sequence). The CDR3 consists of 14 residues. The CDR3 region is CASTDRARSREQFF.

The rearrangement joins TRBV3-1 to TRBJ2-1; the TCRdb D gene call, TRBD1, has no DNA to confirm it. The CDR3 totals 13 residues. Looked up from germline, CDR1 is LGHDT and CDR2 is YNNKEL (reference sequence). The CDR3 spells CASSQDQRAEQFF.

The gene calls are TRBV3-1 and TRBJ1-2. The CDR3 has 14 amino acids. The germline CDR1 and CDR2 sequences are LGHDT and YNNKEL (reference sequence). The CDR3 sequence: CASSQLEGLNGYTF.

The V call is TRBV25-1, the J call TRBJ1-4; the D call from TCRdb, TRBD1, cannot be confirmed without DNA. Looked up from germline, CDR1 is MGHDK and CDR2 is SYGVNS. This CDR3 region has 15 residues. The chain's CDR3 is CASSLRDRVDEKLFF.

The chain uses TRBV20-1 and TRBJ2-5; TCRdb reports TRBD2, a call that lacks DNA to check it against. CDR1 is DFQATT and CDR2 is SNEGSKA in the germline V gene (reference sequence). The CDR3 has 17 amino acids. The CDR3 loop is CSARDPLLAGVEETQYF.

The chain has TRBV10-2 and TRBJ2-2; TCRdb's D gene call, TRBD1, goes unchecked for lack of DNA. This CDR3 has 16 amino acids. Germline CDR1 and CDR2: WSHSY and SAAADI. CDR3 region: CASRRSGGLNTGELFF.

V usage is TRBV6-1 and J usage is TRBJ2-5; TCRdb designates TRBD1, a call that cannot be tested without DNA. The CDR3 is 15 residues long. CDR1 is MNHNS, CDR2 SASEGT, per germline. The CDR3 protein is CASSLQTGSQETQYF.

The genes are TRBV3-1 and TRBJ2-1; TCRdb names TRBD1, which stays unverified in the absence of DNA. The CDR3 runs to 19 residues. Germline lookup yields CDR1 LGHDT and CDR2 YNNKEL (reference sequence). CDR3 amino acids: CASSQSQTGTGKTYNEQFF.

The rearrangement links TRBV20-1 to TRBJ1-1; the TRBD1 assignment by TCRdb is unverifiable without DNA. CDR3 length: 14 amino acids. CDR1 is DFQATT and CDR2 is SNEGSKA in the germline V gene (reference sequence). The CDR3 is CSARWTAPGTEAFF.

The V gene is TRBV5-5, the J gene TRBJ2-1; the D call from TCRdb, TRBD2, cannot be confirmed without DNA. Germline-derived CDR1 and CDR2 are SGHKS and YYEKEE (reference sequence). There are 16 residues in the CDR3. The CDR3 region is CASSLGLAGTYNEQFF.

This chain joins TRBV2 and TRBJ1-6; with no DNA, the TCRdb D assignment of TRBD1 cannot be verified. The CDR3 consists of 20 residues. From germline, CDR1 is SNHLY and CDR2 FYNNEI. The CDR3 loop reads CASTPGGPGQGPIGLRPLHF.

This rearrangement joins TRBV20-1 to TRBJ2-2. This CDR3 region has 12 residues. Germline lookup yields CDR1 DFQATT and CDR2 SNEGSKA (reference sequence). This CDR3 reads CSASGNTGELFF.

J is TRBJ2-3 and V is TRBV15; TCRdb picks TRBD2, but there is no DNA to check that call. The germline V gene has CDR1 LNHNV and CDR2 YYDKDF (reference sequence). The CDR3 runs to 17 residues. The CDR3 sequence is CATSRIAGGPRLDTQYF.

J is TRBJ2-7 and V is TRBV5-4; TCRdb gives TRBD1 as the D gene, but with no DNA this cannot be confirmed. This CDR3 contains 14 residues. From germline, CDR1 is SGHNT and CDR2 YYREEE (reference sequence). The CDR3 protein is CASSWSRDSHEQYF.

The chain links TRBV20-1 to TRBJ2-1; the D call of TRBD2 rests on TCRdb alone, since no DNA is present to check it. Per germline, CDR1 DFQATT and CDR2 SNEGSKA (reference sequence). This CDR3 is built from 14 residues. The CDR3 sequence is CSASLRVGHNEQFF.

This chain links TRBV7-3 with TRBJ2-3; with no DNA, the TCRdb D assignment of TRBD1 cannot be verified. The CDR3 runs 15 residues. CDR1 is SGHTA, CDR2 FQGTGA, per germline. CDR3 in amino acids: CASSSSGLAGDTQYF.

V usage is TRBV28 and J usage is TRBJ1-2; there is no DNA to check the TCRdb D call of TRBD1. CDR1 is MDHEN and CDR2 is SYDVKM in the germline V gene. The length of the CDR3 is 15 residues. The CDR3 sequence: CASTKTGLTIYGYTF.

This chain links TRBV7-2 with TRBJ1-1; TCRdb outputs TRBD1, but without DNA this stays unchecked. Germline V gene lookup returns CDR1 SGHTA and CDR2 FQGNSA. The CDR3 runs to 14 residues. The CDR3 sequence: CASSPEGLNTEAFF.

This chain connects TRBV6-1 to TRBJ1-6; TCRdb picks TRBD1, but there is no DNA to check that call. CDR3 length: 16 amino acids. From germline, CDR1 is MNHNS and CDR2 SASEGT. This CDR3 reads CASSETGQGNPSPLHF.

CDR3 in amino acids: CASISQGARLEAFF. The J gene is TRBJ1-1, the V gene TRBV6-2 or TRBV6-3; the D call from TCRdb, TRBD1, cannot be confirmed without DNA. The germline V gene has CDR1 MNHEY and CDR2 SVGEGT. This CDR3 is 14 amino acids long.

The CDR3 loop is CSARGPGQGAAGELFF. This chain connects TRBV20-1 to TRBJ2-2; TCRdb's D call, TRBD1, is unchecked because there is no DNA. Per the germline V gene, CDR1 is DFQATT and CDR2 is SNEGSKA (reference sequence). The CDR3 contains 16 residues.